This TCR beta chain was profiled in a study of tumor-infiltrating lymphocytes in primary liver carcinoma. Findings of the study overall: Tumor region pairs overlapped more than did tumor-adjacent and tumor-blood pairs.

Germline DNA was also extracted, and blood RNA derived from unsorted whole blood. This clonotype was counted only a few times. Its specificity is unknown. TCR beta cDNA came from roughly 0.45 ug total RNA, primed with a constant-region primer. Generation of the TCR beta libraries relied on three nested multiplex PCR rounds using slightly modified ARM-PCR. The first two PCR rounds used TRBV1-TRBV30 forward primers with a C-beta reverse primer, about 10 cycles each. Each CDR3 protein gets one entry after TCRdb re-called the multiplex PCR reads with MiXCR. This table holds hundreds of thousands of distinct CDR3 sequences, nearly 60% found once. Germline V gene sequence: CDR1 LGHNA, CDR2 YNFKEQ. The V and J ends lost 4 bases and 9 bases respectively, with 19 bases between them. This CDR3 region has 15 residues.

Sequenced material: peripheral blood. The source of this sequence is a woman between 25 and 40 years old with primary liver carcinoma and hepatitis B virus infection. The chain has TRBV4-2 and TRBJ2-1; weak D call: TRBD2 (5 bases). This chain's CDR3 is CASSLGGSTTVEQFF. CDR3 DNA: TGTGCCAGCAGCCTTGGAGGCTCTACAACGGTTGAGCAGTTCTTC.